This T cell receptor (beta chain) stems from a study of shared clonotypes between healthy human individuals. Study-wide results and limits: It was the non-shared clonotypes that had lower generation probabilities than clonotypes shared by all four donors.

With respect to this clone: What it binds is unknown.

Using immunoSEQ multiplex PCR, the repertoire was profiled, and TCRdb retains in-frame clones only, with some absent. The sample lists under 2.5 million clones; 85% to 95% were seen once. Trimming at V came to 4 bases and at J to 5 bases, leaving 7 bases not matched to a gene. Germline assignment: CDR1 SGHNT and CDR2 YYREEE (reference sequence). The CDR3 is 14 amino acids. Sequencing was carried out using naive CD4+ T cells from PBMCs. The subset denotes: CD45RA+ positively selected. The chain has TRBV5-4 and TRBJ2-5; the match to TRBD2 covers 8 bases. The TCR sequence derives from a man aged 18 to 29 in good health. Some clones in this sample may be carry-over from other donors' samples. CDR3 sequence reads: CASSRGQREETQYF. The CDR3 DNA sequence: TGTGCCAGCAGCCGAGGCCAGCGGGAGGAGACCCAGTACTTC.